These 5 T cell receptor beta chains share one sample of origin, sequenced in a study of T-cell reconstitution after alpha-beta-depleted transplantation in children. General study findings and limits: From newly produced T cells came most of the T-cell counts and diversity one year after transplant.

For TCRbeta, the library was prepared with unique molecular identifiers. TCRdb used MiXCR to reprocess the PCR reads, holding one entry per CDR3 protein. The sample holds 330,000 or so distinct CDR3 sequences; roughly 7.8% are singletons and the top ten take around 10%. Their recognized antigens are unknown. The sample here was peripheral blood, taken 360 days after TCRalphabeta/CD19-depleted stem cell transplant. These receptors were collected from a female patient between 2 and 15 years old who had a stem cell transplant for Fanconi anemia, so the T cells may come from the graft donor.

As DNA, the CDR3 is TGTGCCAGCAGGAACGGACAGGGGGATGGCTACACCTTC. It translates to CASRNGQGDGYTF. This chain connects TRBV12-3 or TRBV12-4 to TRBJ1-2; the match to TRBD1 covers 10 bases. The trim removed 6 bases at V and 6 bases at J, leaving 4 bases unmatched. The length of the CDR3 is 13 residues.

At least ten counts were recorded for this clonotype. J is TRBJ1-5 and V is TRBV5-5; 7 nucleotides align to TRBD1. The germline V gene encodes CDR1 SGHKS and CDR2 YYEKEE (reference sequence). J gave up 5 bases and V 2 bases, and 4 bases lay outside the gene matches. CDR3 size: 14 residues. The chain's CDR3 is CASSFAGGDQPQHF. The DNA for the CDR3 is TGTGCCAGCAGCTTCGCAGGGGGGGATCAGCCCCAGCATTTT. Based on the CDR3 plus reference TRBV5-5 and TRBJ1-5, the full variable domain is DAGVTQSPTHLIKTRGQQVTLRCSPISGHKSVSWYQQVLGQGPQFIFQYYEKEERGRGNFPDRFSARQFPNYSSELNVNALLLGDSALYLCASSFAGGDQPQHFGDGTRLSIL.

This clonotype was counted between two and nine times. This chain connects TRBV6-5 to TRBJ2-3; 10 bases are a match to TRBD2. Germline CDR1 MNHEY, CDR2 SVGAGI. This CDR3 region has 16 residues. Trimming took 2 bases from V and 5 from J; bases not matched to a gene: 7. The CDR3 here is CASSYTTSGALDTQYF. CDR3 coding DNA: TGTGCCAGCAGTTACACAACTAGCGGGGCCCTAGATACGCAGTATTTT.

The J gene is TRBJ1-1, the V gene TRBV6-2 or TRBV6-3; D unresolved. The V and J ends lost 5 bases and 4 bases respectively, with 17 bases between them. Germline CDR1 is MNHEY and CDR2 is SVGEGT. This CDR3 has 15 residues. CDR3 residues: CASSTIFGLGTEAFF. CDR3 coding DNA: TGTGCCAGCAGTACCATCTTCGGGCTGGGCACTGAAGCTTTCTTT.

This clonotype has more than one count but fewer than ten. The chain carries TRBV15 and TRBJ2-5; 9 nucleotides align to TRBD1. The length of the CDR3 is 18 residues. Per germline, CDR1 LNHNV and CDR2 YYDKDF (reference sequence). The V gene end was trimmed by 0 bases and the J gene end by 2 bases; junction bases not matched to a gene: 10. The CDR3 protein is CATSRDIMGGTGQETQYF. CDR3 DNA sequence: TGTGCCACCAGCAGAGATATTATGGGAGGGACAGGGCAAGAGACCCAGTACTTC.